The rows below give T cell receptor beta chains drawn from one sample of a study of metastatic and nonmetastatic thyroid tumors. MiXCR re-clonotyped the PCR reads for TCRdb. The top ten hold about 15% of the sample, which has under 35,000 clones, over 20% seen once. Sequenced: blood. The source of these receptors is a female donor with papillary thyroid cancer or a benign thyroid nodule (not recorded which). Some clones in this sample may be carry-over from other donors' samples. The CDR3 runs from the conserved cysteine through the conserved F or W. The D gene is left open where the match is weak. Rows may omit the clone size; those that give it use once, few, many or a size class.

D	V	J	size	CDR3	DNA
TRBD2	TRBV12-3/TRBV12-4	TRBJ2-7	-	CASSSTSGSYEQYF	TGTGCCAGCAGTTCTACTAGCGGGAGTTACGAGCAGTACTTC
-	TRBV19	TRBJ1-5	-	CASSIGGSQPHHF	TGTGCCAGTAGTATAGGTGGAAGTCAGCCCCATCATTTT
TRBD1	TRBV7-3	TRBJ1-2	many	CASSLTGQGMGYTF	TGTGCCAGCAGCTTAACCGGACAGGGTATGGGCTACACCTTC
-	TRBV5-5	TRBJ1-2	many	CASSGGDNYGYTF	TGTGCCAGCAGCGGGGGCGATAACTATGGCTACACCTTC
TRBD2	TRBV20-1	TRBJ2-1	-	CSARAGGMNYNEQFF	TGCAGTGCTAGAGCGGGAGGGATGAACTACAATGAGCAGTTCTTC
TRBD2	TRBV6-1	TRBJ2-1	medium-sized	CASSDAGGPYNEQFF	TGTGCCAGCAGTGATGCGGGAGGGCCCTACAATGAGCAGTTCTTC
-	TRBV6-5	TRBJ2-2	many	CASSYRGSTGELFF	TGTGCCAGCAGTTATCGAGGGTCCACCGGGGAGCTGTTTTTT
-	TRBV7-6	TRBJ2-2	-	CASSLWPQGSPTGELFF	TGTGCCAGCAGCTTATGGCCTCAGGGGTCTCCGACCGGGGAGCTGTTTTTT
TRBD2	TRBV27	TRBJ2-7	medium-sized	CASSPVFSGSGEQYF	TGTGCCAGCAGTCCGGTGTTTAGCGGGAGTGGGGAGCAGTACTTC
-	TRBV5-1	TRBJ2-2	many	CASSLSREHRAGELFF	TGCGCCAGCAGCTTGAGCAGGGAACACAGGGCCGGGGAGCTGTTTTTT
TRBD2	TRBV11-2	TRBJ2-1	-	CASSSRTRGRAVLLYNEQFF	TGTGCCAGCAGCTCTCGGACTAGAGGGAGGGCAGTATTACTCTACAATGAGCAGTTCTTC
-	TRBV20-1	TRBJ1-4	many	CSAGQGNEKLFF	TGCAGTGCTGGGCAGGGAAATGAAAAACTGTTTTTT
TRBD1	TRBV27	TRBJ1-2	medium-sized	CASSLSAGTGVSGYTF	TGTGCCAGCAGTTTATCGGCTGGGACAGGGGTTAGTGGCTACACCTTC
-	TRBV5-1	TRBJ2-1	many	CASSLGAGHGEQFF	TGCGCCAGCAGCTTGGGTGCGGGCCACGGTGAGCAGTTCTTC
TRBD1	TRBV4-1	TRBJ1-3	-	CASSQEDRAGNTIYF	TGCGCCAGCAGCCAAGAAGACAGGGCTGGAAACACCATATATTTT
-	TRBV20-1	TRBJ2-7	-	CSARLFTYEQYF	TGCAGTGCTCGCCTATTTACCTACGAGCAGTACTTC
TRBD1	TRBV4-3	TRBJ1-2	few	CASSSQPSQGAYTF	TGCGCCAGCAGCTCCCAACCGTCCCAGGGGGCGTACACCTTC
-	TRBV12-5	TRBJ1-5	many	CASGLSGSPNQPQHF	TGTGCTAGTGGTTTGTCAGGGAGTCCCAATCAGCCCCAGCATTTT
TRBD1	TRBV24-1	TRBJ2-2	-	CATSDLQGDTLELSF	TGTGCCACCAGTGATTTACAGGGGGACACCTTGGAGCTGTCTTTT
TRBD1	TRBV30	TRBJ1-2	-	CAWSQGAGYTF	TGTGCCTGGTCTCAGGGGGCTGGCTACACCTTC
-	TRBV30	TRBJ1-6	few	CAWSVNSPLHF	TGTGCCTGGAGTGTAAATTCACCCCTCCACTTT
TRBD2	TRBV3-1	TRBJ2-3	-	CASSTGKTSGKWGTQYF	TGTGCCAGCAGCACCGGTAAAACTAGCGGGAAGTGGGGTACGCAGTATTTT
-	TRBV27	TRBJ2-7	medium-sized	CASGPALYEQYF	TGTGCCAGCGGCCCGGCCCTCTACGAGCAGTACTTC
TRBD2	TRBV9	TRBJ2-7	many	CASSVGVSGRGGYEQYF	TGTGCCAGCAGCGTAGGTGTTAGCGGGAGGGGTGGATACGAGCAGTACTTC